The rows below give T cell receptor beta chains drawn from one sample of a study of blood T cell repertoires in COVID-19. Sequencing used immunoSEQ multiplex PCR; TCRdb keeps in-frame clones, though not all of them. The sample lists about 130,000 clones; approximately 81% were seen once. The sample was peripheral blood. These receptors were collected from a man aged 60-69 years with acute or convalescent COVID-19. CDR3s include the opening cysteine and the closing phenylalanine or tryptophan. The order of the fields is V gene, clone size, CDR3 length, D gene, J gene, CDR3 protein, CDR3 DNA. D genes are given only for firm matches. Clone size is given for some rows only: seen once, a few or many times, or a class if the clone is expanded.

v_call: TRBV5-1
clone_size: -
cdr3_length: 12
d_call: -
j_call: TRBJ2-1
cdr3_aa: CASSGVDTSAFF
cdr3_nt: TGCGCCAGCAGCGGGGTGGACACCTCTGCGTTCTTC

v_call: TRBV10-1
clone_size: -
cdr3_length: 15
d_call: TRBD2
j_call: TRBJ2-1
cdr3_aa: CASSERREVANEQFF
cdr3_nt: TGCGCCAGCAGTGAGAGGCGGGAGGTGGCCAATGAGCAGTTCTTC

v_call: TRBV7-3
clone_size: -
cdr3_length: 14
d_call: -
j_call: TRBJ2-2
cdr3_aa: CASSTDSNTGELFF
cdr3_nt: TGTGCCAGCAGCACCGACTCGAACACCGGGGAGCTGTTTTTT

v_call: TRBV3-1/TRBV3-2
clone_size: -
cdr3_length: 16
d_call: TRBD1
j_call: TRBJ2-7
cdr3_aa: CASSPPGQETVYEQYF
cdr3_nt: TGTGCCAGCAGCCCGCCAGGACAGGAGACTGTCTACGAGCAGTACTTC

v_call: TRBV6-5
clone_size: -
cdr3_length: 14
d_call: -
j_call: TRBJ1-2
cdr3_aa: CASSYGEGLYGYTF
cdr3_nt: TGTGCCAGCAGTTACGGCGAGGGCCTCTATGGCTACACCTTC

v_call: TRBV27
clone_size: once
cdr3_length: 15
d_call: TRBD1
j_call: TRBJ1-1
cdr3_aa: CASVKAGGRWTEAFF
cdr3_nt: TGTGCCAGCGTTAAAGCAGGGGGGAGGTGGACTGAAGCTTTCTTT

v_call: TRBV5-1
clone_size: once
cdr3_length: 16
d_call: TRBD1
j_call: TRBJ1-1
cdr3_aa: CASSLQGIGVNTEAFF
cdr3_nt: TGCGCCAGCAGCTTACAGGGGATCGGGGTAAACACTGAAGCTTTCTTT

v_call: TRBV27
clone_size: -
cdr3_length: 16
d_call: TRBD2
j_call: TRBJ2-3
cdr3_aa: CASSSGGGYNWDTQYF
cdr3_nt: TGTGCCAGCAGCAGCGGGGGGGGGTATAACTGGGATACGCAGTATTTT

v_call: TRBV19
clone_size: -
cdr3_length: 14
d_call: -
j_call: TRBJ2-5
cdr3_aa: CASSIQLASETQYF
cdr3_nt: TGTGCCAGTAGTATCCAGTTAGCGTCGGAGACCCAGTACTTC

v_call: TRBV30
clone_size: -
cdr3_length: 14
d_call: TRBD1
j_call: TRBJ1-2
cdr3_aa: CAWTRTGNYYGYTF
cdr3_nt: TGTGCCTGGACTAGGACAGGGAATTACTATGGCTACACCTTC

v_call: TRBV9
clone_size: -
cdr3_length: 13
d_call: TRBD2
j_call: TRBJ2-1
cdr3_aa: CASSVLTSGEQFF
cdr3_nt: TGTGCCAGCAGCGTACTCACTAGCGGAGAGCAGTTCTTC

v_call: TRBV7-8
clone_size: -
cdr3_length: 17
d_call: -
j_call: TRBJ2-2
cdr3_aa: CASSQKSGDYLHGELFF
cdr3_nt: TGTGCCAGCAGCCAGAAGAGCGGAGACTACCTTCATGGGGAGCTGTTTTTT

v_call: TRBV2
clone_size: -
cdr3_length: 15
d_call: TRBD1
j_call: TRBJ2-7
cdr3_aa: CASSAAGTGGDEQYF
cdr3_nt: TGTGCCAGCAGTGCGGCCGGGACAGGGGGCGACGAGCAGTACTTC

v_call: TRBV5-1
clone_size: few
cdr3_length: 16
d_call: -
j_call: TRBJ1-2
cdr3_aa: CASSLAPGGVSYGYTF
cdr3_nt: TGCGCCAGCAGCTTAGCTCCGGGGGGCGTCTCCTATGGCTACACCTTC

v_call: TRBV19
clone_size: -
cdr3_length: 15
d_call: -
j_call: TRBJ2-1
cdr3_aa: CASSIFAGRNNEQFF
cdr3_nt: TGTGCCAGTAGTATTTTCGCGGGGCGTAACAATGAGCAGTTCTTC

v_call: TRBV29-1
clone_size: -
cdr3_length: 17
d_call: -
j_call: TRBJ1-2
cdr3_aa: CSVESALVAGAFDGYTF
cdr3_nt: TGCAGCGTTGAAAGCGCCCTAGTGGCAGGGGCCTTTGATGGCTACACCTTC

v_call: TRBV7-2
clone_size: -
cdr3_length: 13
d_call: -
j_call: TRBJ1-5
cdr3_aa: CASSRSQVQPQHF
cdr3_nt: TGTGCCAGCAGCCGATCTCAGGTGCAGCCCCAGCATTTT

v_call: TRBV9
clone_size: many
cdr3_length: 16
d_call: TRBD2
j_call: TRBJ2-7
cdr3_aa: CASSVAGGGSSYEQYF
cdr3_nt: TGTGCCAGCAGCGTAGCCGGCGGGGGTAGCTCCTACGAGCAGTACTTC

v_call: TRBV2
clone_size: few
cdr3_length: 19
d_call: -
j_call: TRBJ2-3
cdr3_aa: CASSEAYGVAEGHTDTQYF
cdr3_nt: TGTGCCAGCAGTGAAGCTTATGGGGTCGCGGAGGGTCACACAGATACGCAGTATTTT

v_call: TRBV24-1
clone_size: -
cdr3_length: 14
d_call: TRBD1
j_call: TRBJ1-2
cdr3_aa: CATSEPGQMDGYTF
cdr3_nt: TGTGCCACCAGTGAACCGGGACAGATGGATGGCTACACCTTC

v_call: TRBV5-5
clone_size: -
cdr3_length: 15
d_call: TRBD1
j_call: TRBJ1-4
cdr3_aa: CASSFTSGGNEKLFF
cdr3_nt: TGTGCCAGCAGCTTTACTTCAGGGGGGAATGAAAAACTGTTTTTT

v_call: TRBV9
clone_size: -
cdr3_length: 15
d_call: -
j_call: TRBJ2-2
cdr3_aa: CASSVLGGGLGELFF
cdr3_nt: TGTGCCAGCAGCGTTCTTGGGGGAGGTCTCGGGGAGCTGTTTTTT

v_call: TRBV5-1
clone_size: -
cdr3_length: 16
d_call: TRBD2
j_call: TRBJ2-3
cdr3_aa: CASSAPLAGGGDTQYF
cdr3_nt: TGCGCCAGCAGCGCCCCACTAGCGGGGGGCGGGGATACGCAGTATTTT

v_call: TRBV4-1
clone_size: few
cdr3_length: 13
d_call: -
j_call: TRBJ2-7
cdr3_aa: CASSHPDRNEQYF
cdr3_nt: TGCGCCAGCAGCCACCCCGACAGAAACGAGCAGTACTTC

v_call: TRBV7-9
clone_size: -
cdr3_length: 14
d_call: TRBD1
j_call: TRBJ1-6
cdr3_aa: CASSRKGANSPLHF
cdr3_nt: TGTGCCAGCAGCCGGAAGGGGGCAAATTCACCCCTCCACTTT

v_call: TRBV10-3
clone_size: -
cdr3_length: 18
d_call: TRBD1
j_call: TRBJ2-2
cdr3_aa: CAISGDLGQGIRTGELFF
cdr3_nt: TGTGCCATCAGTGGGGACCTAGGACAGGGAATTCGGACCGGGGAGCTGTTTTTT

v_call: TRBV7-8
clone_size: -
cdr3_length: 12
d_call: -
j_call: TRBJ1-5
cdr3_aa: CASGRTNQPQHF
cdr3_nt: TGTGCCAGTGGTCGAACAAATCAGCCCCAGCATTTT

v_call: TRBV29-1
clone_size: -
cdr3_length: 11
d_call: -
j_call: TRBJ2-1
cdr3_aa: CSALGPDEQFF
cdr3_nt: TGCAGCGCCCTGGGGCCGGATGAGCAGTTCTTC

v_call: TRBV9
clone_size: -
cdr3_length: 21
d_call: TRBD1
j_call: TRBJ1-2
cdr3_aa: CASSAGGSLPGQGLFSNGYTF
cdr3_nt: TGTGCCAGCAGCGCAGGAGGTTCCCTTCCGGGACAGGGGTTGTTTTCGAATGGCTACACCTTC

v_call: TRBV5-5
clone_size: few
cdr3_length: 13
d_call: -
j_call: TRBJ1-1
cdr3_aa: CASTSPGALRGFF
cdr3_nt: TGTGCCAGCACATCTCCAGGGGCACTTCGGGGTTTCTTT

v_call: TRBV7-3
clone_size: few
cdr3_length: 14
d_call: -
j_call: TRBJ1-1
cdr3_aa: CASSPYQGSAEAFF
cdr3_nt: TGTGCCAGCAGCCCCTACCAGGGATCCGCTGAAGCTTTCTTT

v_call: TRBV3-1/TRBV3-2
clone_size: few
cdr3_length: 12
d_call: -
j_call: TRBJ1-1
cdr3_aa: CASSQERGKAFF
cdr3_nt: TGTGCCAGCAGCCAAGAGAGGGGGAAAGCTTTCTTT

v_call: TRBV15
clone_size: once
cdr3_length: 18
d_call: TRBD2
j_call: TRBJ2-2
cdr3_aa: CATSNRRGTSGRAGELFF
cdr3_nt: TGTGCCACCAGCAATAGGCGGGGGACTAGCGGGAGGGCCGGGGAGCTGTTTTTT

v_call: TRBV6-1
clone_size: -
cdr3_length: 16
d_call: TRBD1
j_call: TRBJ1-2
cdr3_aa: CASSGIGQGFNYGYTF
cdr3_nt: TGTGCCAGCAGTGGAATAGGACAGGGCTTTAACTATGGCTACACCTTC

v_call: TRBV5-1
clone_size: few
cdr3_length: 16
d_call: TRBD2
j_call: TRBJ2-7
cdr3_aa: CASSLVAGGLWGEQYF
cdr3_nt: TGCGCCAGCAGCTTGGTTGCGGGAGGGCTTTGGGGGGAGCAGTACTTC

v_call: TRBV24-1
clone_size: -
cdr3_length: 17
d_call: -
j_call: TRBJ2-1
cdr3_aa: CATSDRASARPYNEQFF
cdr3_nt: TGTGCCACCAGTGATCGCGCTAGCGCAAGACCCTACAATGAGCAGTTCTTC

v_call: TRBV18
clone_size: -
cdr3_length: 14
d_call: TRBD1
j_call: TRBJ2-3
cdr3_aa: CASSPRTGVDTQYF
cdr3_nt: TGTGCCAGCTCACCACGTACAGGGGTGGATACGCAGTATTTT

v_call: TRBV25-1
clone_size: -
cdr3_length: 15
d_call: -
j_call: TRBJ2-7
cdr3_aa: CASSDPRLDPYEQYF
cdr3_nt: TGTGCCAGCAGTGACCCCCGTCTAGACCCATACGAGCAGTACTTC

v_call: TRBV9
clone_size: -
cdr3_length: 13
d_call: TRBD1
j_call: TRBJ2-1
cdr3_aa: CASSPGTGNEQFF
cdr3_nt: TGTGCCAGCAGCCCCGGGACAGGGAATGAGCAGTTCTTC

v_call: TRBV18
clone_size: -
cdr3_length: 16
d_call: -
j_call: TRBJ2-1
cdr3_aa: CASSPYREVGINEQFF
cdr3_nt: TGTGCCAGCTCACCATACAGGGAAGTTGGGATCAATGAGCAGTTCTTC

v_call: TRBV6-5
clone_size: -
cdr3_length: 15
d_call: -
j_call: TRBJ1-5
cdr3_aa: CVECRVGYGNQPQHF
cdr3_nt: TGTGTCGAGTGCAGGGTCGGATATGGCAATCAGCCCCAGCATTTT

v_call: TRBV10-1
clone_size: few
cdr3_length: 14
d_call: -
j_call: TRBJ2-7
cdr3_aa: CASSEAKGAYEQYF
cdr3_nt: TGCGCCAGCAGTGAGGCGAAAGGGGCCTACGAGCAGTACTTC

v_call: TRBV5-1
clone_size: once
cdr3_length: 16
d_call: TRBD2
j_call: TRBJ2-3
cdr3_aa: CASSLGLAGSTDTQYF
cdr3_nt: TGCGCCAGCAGCTTGGGACTAGCGGGAAGCACAGATACGCAGTATTTT

v_call: TRBV24-1
clone_size: -
cdr3_length: 13
d_call: -
j_call: TRBJ1-5
cdr3_aa: CATRDRSNQPQHF
cdr3_nt: TGTGCCACCCGAGACAGAAGCAATCAGCCCCAGCATTTT

v_call: TRBV28
clone_size: -
cdr3_length: 13
d_call: -
j_call: TRBJ1-2
cdr3_aa: CASSFSGNYGYTF
cdr3_nt: TGTGCCAGCAGTTTTTCAGGGAACTATGGCTACACCTTC

v_call: TRBV7-8
clone_size: -
cdr3_length: 14
d_call: -
j_call: TRBJ1-1
cdr3_aa: CASSHYVMNTEAFF
cdr3_nt: TGTGCCAGCAGCCACTACGTAATGAACACTGAAGCTTTCTTT

v_call: TRBV6-5
clone_size: -
cdr3_length: 14
d_call: -
j_call: TRBJ1-5
cdr3_aa: CASSRTGPSGPQHF
cdr3_nt: TGTGCCAGCAGCCGTACAGGGCCGAGTGGGCCCCAGCATTTT

v_call: TRBV30
clone_size: few
cdr3_length: 11
d_call: TRBD1
j_call: TRBJ1-1
cdr3_aa: CAYETGGEAFF
cdr3_nt: TGTGCCTATGAAACAGGGGGTGAAGCTTTCTTT

v_call: TRBV3-1/TRBV3-2
clone_size: few
cdr3_length: 13
d_call: -
j_call: TRBJ1-1
cdr3_aa: CASSPFLSTEAFF
cdr3_nt: TGTGCCAGCAGCCCATTTCTAAGCACTGAAGCTTTCTTT

v_call: TRBV13
clone_size: -
cdr3_length: 15
d_call: TRBD2
j_call: TRBJ2-1
cdr3_aa: CASSEGLAVFNEQFF
cdr3_nt: TGTGCCAGCAGCGAGGGACTAGCTGTCTTCAATGAGCAGTTCTTC

v_call: TRBV29-1
clone_size: -
cdr3_length: 12
d_call: -
j_call: TRBJ2-5
cdr3_aa: CSVAQAKETQYF
cdr3_nt: TGCAGCGTTGCACAGGCGAAAGAGACCCAGTACTTC

v_call: TRBV19
clone_size: many
cdr3_length: 14
d_call: -
j_call: TRBJ1-2
cdr3_aa: CASSRRDRGYGYTF
cdr3_nt: TGTGCCAGTAGTAGGAGGGACCGGGGCTATGGCTACACCTTC

v_call: TRBV3-1/TRBV3-2
clone_size: few
cdr3_length: 12
d_call: -
j_call: TRBJ2-5
cdr3_aa: CASSQALETQYF
cdr3_nt: TGTGCCAGCAGCCAAGCATTGGAGACCCAGTACTTC